This passage covers 11 T cell receptor beta chains from one sample sequenced in a study of CD8+ T cells in alopecia areata (dated by TCRdb to 2017 to 2018). Library preparation employed the immunoSEQ multiplex PCR assay. To provide template for TCR sequencing, every sample had RNA extracted and reverse transcribed into cDNA. Entries here come from immuneACCESS through TCRdb and include only in-frame sequences with V and J called. Some clones fail to appear in such tables; in the studies checked, an unresolved V gene covers under half of the shortfall, and the cause of the remainder is unknown. A total of 150,000 or so clones appear in this sample, around 55% of them only once. The ten most abundant clones make up about 4.4% of the sample. The sequenced material came from CD4+ T cells sorted from blood. These receptors all come from a human donor in good health.

The CDR3, as DNA: TGTGCCAGCAGTACGAGGTGGCGGGAACGCGAGCAGTACTTC. Protein product: CASSTRWREREQYF. The genes are TRBV28 and TRBJ2-7; a possible D gene is TRBD2 (6 bases). The germline V and J ends were trimmed by 5 bases and 6 bases, with 17 bases remaining between them. There are 14 residues in the CDR3. Germline lookup yields CDR1 MDHEN and CDR2 SYDVKM. Drawing the rest from reference TRBV28 and TRBJ2-7, the complete variable domain is DVKVTQSSRYLVKRTGEKVFLECVQDMDHENMFWYRQDPGLGLRLIYFSYDVKMKEKGDIPEGYSVSREKKERFSLILESASTNQTSMYLCASSTRWREREQYFGPGTRLTVT.

The genes are TRBV4-2 and TRBJ2-1, with 8 positions matching TRBD2. J was trimmed by 5 bases and V by 10 bases; bases with no gene match: 7. CDR3 length: 13 amino acids. From germline, CDR1 is LGHNA and CDR2 YNFKEQ. Here the CDR3 reads CANKREIHNEQFF. Here the CDR3 DNA reads TGTGCCAACAAGCGGGAGATTCACAATGAGCAGTTCTTC.

This clone was recorded only once. The J gene is TRBJ2-7, the V gene TRBV6-1, with D perhaps given as TRBD1 or TRBD2 (6 bases each). Germline values: CDR1 MNHNS, CDR2 SASEGT. Trimming left V 2 bases short and J 5 bases short, with 16 bases between. The CDR3 length is 15 residues. The CDR3 region has the DNA TGTGCCAGCAGTGAATTGGGGGGCGCAAGCAACGAGCAGTACTTC. Translating gives CASSELGGASNEQYF.

V is TRBV6-6 and J is TRBJ1-1, with D unresolved. CDR1 is MNHNY, CDR2 SVGAGI, per germline (reference sequence). Trimming took off 6 bases at V and 0 bases at J, with 11 bases between the two ends. This CDR3 has 14 residues. The CDR3 region is CASSLQILNTEAFF. DNA for the CDR3: TGTGCCAGCAGCCTCCAGATTCTGAACACTGAAGCTTTCTTT.

The V and J genes are TRBV30 and TRBJ2-5, with D possibly being TRBD2 (5 bases). Germline CDR1 is GTSNPN and CDR2 is SVGIG (reference sequence). Trimming removed 0 bases at V and 5 bases at J, with 10 bases between. The length of the CDR3 is 13 residues. The CDR3 coding sequence is TGTGCCTGGAGTGTACTATCGGGGGAGACCCAGTACTTC. This gives the protein CAWSVLSGETQYF.

The J gene is TRBJ2-5, the V gene TRBV2; D possibly corresponds to TRBD1 (6 bases). CDR1 is SNHLY, CDR2 FYNNEI, per germline. The germline V and J ends were trimmed by 7 bases and 4 bases, with 19 bases remaining between them. This CDR3 is built from 15 residues. As DNA, the CDR3 is TGTGCCAGCATTCGGCCTTCAGGGGTACGAGAGACCCAGTACTTC. It yields the protein CASIRPSGVRETQYF.

In its sample, this clone was seen a few times. The V call is TRBV7-9, the J call TRBJ2-4; no clear D gene. This CDR3 contains 13 residues. V was clipped by 0 bases and J by 3 bases, with 3 bases between them. CDR1 is SEHNR and CDR2 is FQNEAQ in the germline V gene (reference sequence). In nucleotides, the CDR3 is TGTGCCAGCAGCTTAGCGGGCAAAAACATTCAGTACTTC. Translation: CASSLAGKNIQYF.

The chain links TRBV29-1 to TRBJ2-7, with 7 nucleotides matching TRBD1. The ends lost 2 bases at V and 5 bases at J; junction bases unmatched: 3. This CDR3 is built from 12 residues. Per the germline V gene, CDR1 is SQVTM and CDR2 is ANQGSEA. CDR3 region: CSVEQGVNEQYF. CDR3 bases: TGCAGCGTTGAACAGGGGGTGAACGAGCAGTACTTC.

In its sample, this clone was seen a few times. The chain couples TRBV11-2 to TRBJ2-7, with no clear D. Trimming cost V 1 base and J 1 base, with 11 bases left between them. Germline V gene lookup returns CDR1 SGHAT and CDR2 FQNNGV. The CDR3 sequence is 15 residues long. The CDR3 DNA is TGTGCCAGCAGCTTAGGAGTACGCGCTTCCTACGAGCAGTACTTC. Protein: CASSLGVRASYEQYF.

V and J are TRBV10-3 and TRBJ2-1, with D perhaps TRBD1 or TRBD2 (6 bases each). The CDR3 covers 14 residues. Trimming removed 10 bases at V and 1 base at J, with 14 bases between. Germline CDR1 reads ENHRY; CDR2 reads SYGVKD. In DNA form, the CDR3 reads TGTGCCACCGGAGGGGGTGTTTCCTACAATGAGCAGTTCTTC. It is translated as CATGGGVSYNEQFF.

V usage is TRBV4-2 and J usage is TRBJ2-5; no reliable D call. Trimming took off 8 bases at V and 6 bases at J, with 16 bases between the two ends. This CDR3 has 13 residues. Germline values: CDR1 LGHNA, CDR2 YNFKEQ. The CDR3 spells CASRRESSQTQYF. The CDR3 coding sequence is TGTGCCAGCCGACGCGAGAGTAGCCAGACCCAGTACTTC.